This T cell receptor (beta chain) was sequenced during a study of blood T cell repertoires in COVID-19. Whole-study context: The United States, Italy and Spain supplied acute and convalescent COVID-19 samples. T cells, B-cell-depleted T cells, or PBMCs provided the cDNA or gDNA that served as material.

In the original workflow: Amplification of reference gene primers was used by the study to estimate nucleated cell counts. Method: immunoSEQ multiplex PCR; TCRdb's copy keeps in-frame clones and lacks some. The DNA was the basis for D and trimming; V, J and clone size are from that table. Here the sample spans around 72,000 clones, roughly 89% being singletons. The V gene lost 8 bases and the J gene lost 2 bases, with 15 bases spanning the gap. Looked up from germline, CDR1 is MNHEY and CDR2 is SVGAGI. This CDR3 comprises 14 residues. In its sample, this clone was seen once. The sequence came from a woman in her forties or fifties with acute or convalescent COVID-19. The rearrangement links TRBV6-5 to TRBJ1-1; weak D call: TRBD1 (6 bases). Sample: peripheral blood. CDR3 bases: TGTGCCAGCTGGCCCTGGACAGCCAACACTGAAGCTTTCTTT. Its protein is CASWPWTANTEAFF.